This T cell receptor (beta chain) was found in a study of early T cells in non-severe SARS-CoV-2 infection. Study at large: Sequencing of unsorted whole blood was done on bulk RNA, leaving chains unpaired.

Only a few counts were recorded for this clonotype. The CDR3 runs 14 residues. Germline loops: CDR1 LNHDA, CDR2 SQIVND (reference sequence). V was pared by 7 bases and J by 4 bases, with 4 bases of the junction left unmatched. One entry per CDR3 protein, called by TCRdb with MiXCR from the 5' RACE reads. The sample includes about 31,000 distinct CDR3 sequences, under 6% of them seen just once. The clonotype originates from an adult who was a healthcare worker with PCR-confirmed SARS-CoV-2 infection or an uninfected control (not recorded which). This sequence joins TRBV19 and TRBJ1-6; 7 bases agree with TRBD1. The sequenced material came from whole blood. CDR3 sequence: CASTPGQYNSPLHF. The CDR3 nucleotides are TGTGCCAGTACCCCGGGACAGTATAATTCACCCCTCCACTTT.